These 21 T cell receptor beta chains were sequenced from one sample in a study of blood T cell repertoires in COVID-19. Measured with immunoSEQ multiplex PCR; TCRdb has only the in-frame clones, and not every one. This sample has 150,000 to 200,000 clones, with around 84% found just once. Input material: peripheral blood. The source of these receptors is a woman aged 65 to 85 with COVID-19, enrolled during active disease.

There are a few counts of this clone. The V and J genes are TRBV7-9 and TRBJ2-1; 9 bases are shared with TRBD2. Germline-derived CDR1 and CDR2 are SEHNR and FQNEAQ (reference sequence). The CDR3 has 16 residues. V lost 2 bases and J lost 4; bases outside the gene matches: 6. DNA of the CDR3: TGTGCCAGCAGCTTACTAGCGGGACTCTTGTACAATGAGCAGTTCTTC. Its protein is CASSLLAGLLYNEQFF.

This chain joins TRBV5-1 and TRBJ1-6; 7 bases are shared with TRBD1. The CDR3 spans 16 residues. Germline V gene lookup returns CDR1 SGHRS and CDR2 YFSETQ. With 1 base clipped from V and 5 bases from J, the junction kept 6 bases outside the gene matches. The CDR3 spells CASSLNTGENNSPLHF. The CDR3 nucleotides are TGCGCCAGCAGCTTGAATACAGGGGAGAATAATTCACCCCTCCACTTT.

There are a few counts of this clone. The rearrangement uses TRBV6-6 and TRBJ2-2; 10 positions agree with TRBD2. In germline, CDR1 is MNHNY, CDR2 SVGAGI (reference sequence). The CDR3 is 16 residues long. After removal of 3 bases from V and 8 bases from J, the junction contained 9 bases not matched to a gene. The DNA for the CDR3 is TGTGCCAGCAGTTATTTCTCTAGCGGGAGTCGAGGGGAGCTGTTTTTT. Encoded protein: CASSYFSSGSRGELFF.

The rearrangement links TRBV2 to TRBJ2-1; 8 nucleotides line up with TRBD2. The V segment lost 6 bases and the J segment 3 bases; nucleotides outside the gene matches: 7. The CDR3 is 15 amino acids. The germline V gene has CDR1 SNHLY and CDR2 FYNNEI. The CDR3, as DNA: TGTGCCAGCAGCTCCTCGGGACTAGTCTACAATGAGCAGTTCTTC. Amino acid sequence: CASSSSGLVYNEQFF.

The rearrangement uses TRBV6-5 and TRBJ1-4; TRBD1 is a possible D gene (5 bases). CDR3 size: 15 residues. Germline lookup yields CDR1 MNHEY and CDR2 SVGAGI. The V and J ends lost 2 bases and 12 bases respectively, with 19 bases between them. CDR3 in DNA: TGTGCCAGCAGTTACGTGGTGGGGGGAGCGACGGAACTGTTTTTT. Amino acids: CASSYVVGGATELFF.

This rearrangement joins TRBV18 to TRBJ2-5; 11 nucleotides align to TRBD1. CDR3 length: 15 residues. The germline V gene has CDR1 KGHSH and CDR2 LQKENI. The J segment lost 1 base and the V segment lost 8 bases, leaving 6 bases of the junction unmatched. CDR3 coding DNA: TGTGCCAGCGCACGGGGGACAGGGGGCCAAGAGACCCAGTACTTC. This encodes CASARGTGGQETQYF.

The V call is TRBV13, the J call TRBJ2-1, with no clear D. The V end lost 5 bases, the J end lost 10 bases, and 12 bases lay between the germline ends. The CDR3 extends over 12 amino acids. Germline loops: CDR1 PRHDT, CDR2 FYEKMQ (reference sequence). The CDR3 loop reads CASSPLRREQFF. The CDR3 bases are TGTGCCAGCAGCCCCTTGCGGAGAGAGCAGTTCTTC. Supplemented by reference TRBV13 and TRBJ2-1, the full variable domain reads AAGVIQSPRHLIKEKRETATLKCYPIPRHDTVYWYQQGPGQDPQFLISFYEKMQSDKGSIPDRFSAQQFSDYHSELNMSSLELGDSALYFCASSPLRREQFFGPGTRLTVL.

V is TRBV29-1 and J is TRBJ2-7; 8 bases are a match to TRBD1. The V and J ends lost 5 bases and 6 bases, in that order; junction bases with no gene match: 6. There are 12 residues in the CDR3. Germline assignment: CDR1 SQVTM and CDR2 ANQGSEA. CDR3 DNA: TGCAGCGTTCGTCCTACAGGGGGCGAGCAGTACTTC. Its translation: CSVRPTGGEQYF.

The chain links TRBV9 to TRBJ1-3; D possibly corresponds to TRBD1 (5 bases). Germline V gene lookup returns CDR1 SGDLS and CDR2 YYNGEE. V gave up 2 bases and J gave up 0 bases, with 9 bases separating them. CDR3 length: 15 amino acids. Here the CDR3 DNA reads TGTGCCAGCAGCGTGACAGTCTCCTCTGGAAACACCATATATTTT. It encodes CASSVTVSSGNTIYF.

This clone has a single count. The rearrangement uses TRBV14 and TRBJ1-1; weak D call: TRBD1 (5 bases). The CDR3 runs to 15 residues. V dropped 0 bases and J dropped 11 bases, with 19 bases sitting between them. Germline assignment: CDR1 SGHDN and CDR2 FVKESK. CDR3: CASSQDRGTRLRAFF. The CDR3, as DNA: TGTGCCAGCAGCCAAGATAGGGGCACTCGCCTCAGGGCTTTCTTT.

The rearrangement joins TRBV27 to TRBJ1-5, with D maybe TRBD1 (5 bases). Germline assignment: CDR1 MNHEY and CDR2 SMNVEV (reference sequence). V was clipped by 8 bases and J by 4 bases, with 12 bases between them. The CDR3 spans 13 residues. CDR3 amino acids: CASGMGRNQPQHF. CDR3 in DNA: TGTGCCAGCGGTATGGGGCGGAATCAGCCCCAGCATTTT.

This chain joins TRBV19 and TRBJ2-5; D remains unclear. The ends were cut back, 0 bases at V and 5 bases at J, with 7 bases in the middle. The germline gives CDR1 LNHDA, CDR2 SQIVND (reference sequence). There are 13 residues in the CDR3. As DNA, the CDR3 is TGTGCCAGTAGTATAGAGTTCGGGGAGACCCAGTACTTC. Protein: CASSIEFGETQYF.

CDR3 amino acids: CASSLMIGGLSGYTF. The CDR3 DNA sequence: TGTGCCAGCAGTTTAATGATCGGGGGGCTTAGCGGCTACACCTTC. V is TRBV28 and J is TRBJ1-2, with D possibly matching TRBD1 (6 bases). Trimming took off 2 bases at V and 8 bases at J, with 18 bases between the two ends. Germline CDR1 is MDHEN and CDR2 is SYDVKM. The CDR3 length is 15 residues.

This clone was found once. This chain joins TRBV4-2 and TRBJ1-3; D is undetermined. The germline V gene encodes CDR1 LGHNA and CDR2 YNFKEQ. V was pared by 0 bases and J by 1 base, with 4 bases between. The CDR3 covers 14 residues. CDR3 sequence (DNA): TGTGCCAGCAGCCAAGATAGATCTGGAAACACCATATATTTT. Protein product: CASSQDRSGNTIYF.

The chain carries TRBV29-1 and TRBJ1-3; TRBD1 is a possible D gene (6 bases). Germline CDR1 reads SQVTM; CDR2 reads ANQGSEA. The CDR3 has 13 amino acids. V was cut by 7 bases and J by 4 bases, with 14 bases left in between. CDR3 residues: CSAKQGSGNTIYF. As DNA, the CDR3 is TGCAGCGCGAAACAGGGAAGCGGAAACACCATATATTTT.

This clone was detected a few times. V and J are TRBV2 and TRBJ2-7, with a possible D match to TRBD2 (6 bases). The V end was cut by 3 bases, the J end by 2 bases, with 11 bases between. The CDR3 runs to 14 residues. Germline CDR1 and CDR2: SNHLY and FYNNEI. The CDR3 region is CASSERGLTYEQYV. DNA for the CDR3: TGTGCCAGCAGTGAGCGGGGCCTTACCTACGAGCAGTACGTC.

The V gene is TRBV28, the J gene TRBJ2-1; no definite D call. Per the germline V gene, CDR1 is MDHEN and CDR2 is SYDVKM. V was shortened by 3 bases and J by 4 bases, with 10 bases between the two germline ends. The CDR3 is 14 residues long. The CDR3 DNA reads TGTGCCAGCAGTTTGCGACCGGAGTACAATGAGCAGTTCTTC. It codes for CASSLRPEYNEQFF.

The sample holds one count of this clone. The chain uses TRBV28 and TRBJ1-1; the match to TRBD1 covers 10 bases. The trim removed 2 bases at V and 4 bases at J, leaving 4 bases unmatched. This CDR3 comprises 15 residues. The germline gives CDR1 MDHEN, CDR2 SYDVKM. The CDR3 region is CASSLGGQGGTEAFF. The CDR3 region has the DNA TGTGCCAGCAGTTTAGGCGGACAGGGGGGCACTGAAGCTTTCTTT.

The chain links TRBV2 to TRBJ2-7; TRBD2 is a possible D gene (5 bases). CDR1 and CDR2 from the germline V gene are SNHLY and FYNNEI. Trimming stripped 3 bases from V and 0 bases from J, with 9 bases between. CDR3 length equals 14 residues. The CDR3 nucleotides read TGTGCCAGCAGTGATGAGGGCGCCTCCTACGAGCAGTACTTC. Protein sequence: CASSDEGASYEQYF.

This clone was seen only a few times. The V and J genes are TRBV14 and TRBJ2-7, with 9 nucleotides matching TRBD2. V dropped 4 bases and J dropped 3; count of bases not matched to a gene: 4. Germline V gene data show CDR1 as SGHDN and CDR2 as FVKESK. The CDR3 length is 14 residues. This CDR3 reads CASSRSSGSYEQYF. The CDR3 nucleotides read TGTGCCAGCAGCCGGAGTAGCGGGAGCTACGAGCAGTACTTC. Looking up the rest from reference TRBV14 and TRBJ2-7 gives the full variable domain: EAGVTQFPSHSVIEKGQTVTLRCDPISGHDNLYWYRRVMGKEIKFLLHFVKESKQDESGMPNNRFLAERTGGTYSTLKVQPAELEDSGVYFCASSRSSGSYEQYFGPGTRLTVT.

CDR3 nucleotide sequence: TGTGCCAGCAGCCAAGAATCACGGCAGCCCCAGCATTTT. Translated: CASSQESRQPQHF. The chain carries TRBV3-1 (or the pseudogene TRBV3-2) and TRBJ1-5; D is undetermined. Trimming removed 0 bases from V and 7 bases from J, with 7 bases in between. From germline, CDR1 is LGHDT and CDR2 YNNKEL (reference sequence). The CDR3 extends over 13 amino acids.